This T cell receptor (beta chain) comes out of a study of Ad26.COV2.S vaccination and SARS-CoV-2 variants. On the study more broadly: Sample donor was a member of the COV1001 Ad26.COV2.S trial arm. The study's findings and limits: While placebo recipients had lower spike-specific TCR breadth, vaccine recipients had more. Breadth of non-spike TCRs did not differ between vaccinees and placebo recipients.

Germline-derived CDR1 and CDR2 are LNHDA and SQIVND (reference sequence). The CDR3 has 14 residues. V lost 6 bases and J lost 2, with 10 bases in between. Treatment defined: around 19 received Ad26.COV2.S at low or high dose, single or two shots; five or six received placebo; per-sample allocation not given. At day 63 after the first vaccine or placebo injection, samples were drawn. Repertoires were generated with immunoSEQ multiplex PCR, while TCRdb's copy carries only in-frame clones and drops some. The sample consists of roughly 450,000 clones, 80% to 95% of them appearing once. This clone appeared a few times. As yet, its antigen is unknown.

The source is a person aged 18-65 years who received the Ad26.COV2.S COVID-19 vaccine or a placebo. Sequencing used peripheral blood, obtained in a trial of Ad26.COV2.S vaccine versus placebo. The J gene is TRBJ2-2, the V gene TRBV19, with no clear D. The chain's CDR3 is CASRKDGNTGELFF. The CDR3 coding sequence is TGTGCCAGTAGGAAGGACGGAAACACCGGGGAGCTGTTTTTT.